This TCR beta chain came from a study of shared clonotypes between healthy human individuals. Profiled with immunoSEQ multiplex PCR; TCRdb holds only in-frame clones, not every one. The sample carries roughly 640,000 clones, less than 85% recorded once. Losses at the gene ends were 5 bases for V and 3 bases for J; bases not matched to a gene: 11. Germline V gene sequence: CDR1 SGHNT, CDR2 YENEEA. CDR3 length: 17 amino acids. This chain joins TRBV11-3 and TRBJ2-2; TRBD2 matches 8 bases. The TCR was taken from a woman aged 25 to 39 in good health. Material for sequencing was memory CD4+ T cells sorted from blood. Subset specified: CD45RA-negative fraction. The CDR3 sequence is CASSQPPLAADTGELFF. CDR3 bases: TGTGCCAGCAGCCAACCTCCACTAGCGGCAGACACCGGGGAGCTGTTTTTT.